This is a list of T cell receptor beta chains from one sample in a study of CD8 T cells in acute hepatitis C reinfection. Clones were read by immunoSEQ multiplex PCR, and TCRdb kept only the in-frame ones, dropping some. The sample comprises about 38,000 clones, around nine tenths of which are singletons, and more than 0.4% rests with the top ten. The sample comprised naive CD8+ T cells from PBMCs. The receptors here all came from a man younger than 45 with chronic hepatitis C. The CDR3 runs from the conserved cysteine through the conserved F or W. D genes are given only for firm matches. Clone size appears in some rows only: once, few, many, or a class for an expanded clone.

cdr3_nt,cdr3_aa,j_call,v_call,clone_size,d_call,cdr3_length
TGCGCCAGCAGCTTGGAAACAGGGGGCTACTACAATGAGCAGTTCTTC,CASSLETGGYYNEQFF,TRBJ2-1,TRBV5-1,-,TRBD1,16
TGTGCCAGCAGCTTTTTAGGGGAATATGGCTACACCTTC,CASSFLGEYGYTF,TRBJ1-2,TRBV7-9,-,-,13
TGTGCCAGCAGCTCCGCGGGGGGGGCGGACTCCTACAATGAGCAGTTCTTC,CASSSAGGADSYNEQFF,TRBJ2-1,TRBV5-8,-,TRBD2,17
TGCGCCAGCAGCTGGGGACAGGGGATCTACGAGCAGTACTTC,CASSWGQGIYEQYF,TRBJ2-7,TRBV5-1,-,TRBD1,14
TGCGCCAGCAGGCAGTCGTCAGGGTACGACAGCAATGAGCAGTTCTTC,CASRQSSGYDSNEQFF,TRBJ2-1,TRBV5-1,-,-,16
TGTGCCAGCAGCTTGGGGGGCTGGGAGCAGTACTTC,CASSLGGWEQYF,TRBJ2-7,TRBV7-9,-,-,12
TGTGCCTGGAGTGTTCCCCTAATAGGTTCTTATAGCAATCAGCCCCAGCATTTT,CAWSVPLIGSYSNQPQHF,TRBJ1-5,TRBV30,-,-,18
TGTGCCAGCAGCTCCGGGGGGCGGTACTACGAGCAGTACTTC,CASSSGGRYYEQYF,TRBJ2-7,TRBV5-6,-,-,14
TGTGCCAGCAGCCTGGAAGACGGAACCCAGTACTTC,CASSLEDGTQYF,TRBJ2-5,TRBV7-9,-,-,12
TGTGCCAGTAGTATGGATTTAGGCAAAACCTACGAGCAGTACTTC,CASSMDLGKTYEQYF,TRBJ2-7,TRBV19,-,-,15
TGTGCCTGGAGTGTACCTGCGGGCACCTACGAGCAGTACTTC,CAWSVPAGTYEQYF,TRBJ2-7,TRBV30,-,-,14
TGTGCCTGGAGCCTTTGGGACAGCTACTATGGCTACACCTTC,CAWSLWDSYYGYTF,TRBJ1-2,TRBV30,-,TRBD1,14
TGCGCCAGCAGTCCTGGCGGAAATGAAGCTTTCTTT,CASSPGGNEAFF,TRBJ1-1,TRBV5-1,few,-,12
TGTGCCAGCAGCTTAGATGGGGGCCCACTCGGGGACTACACCTTC,CASSLDGGPLGDYTF,TRBJ1-2,TRBV7-9,-,-,15
TGCGCCAGCAGCGGGGGACAGGGGGCTTTATACGAGCAGTACTTC,CASSGGQGALYEQYF,TRBJ2-7,TRBV5-1,-,TRBD1,15
TGTGCCAGCAGCGACGGAAACACCATATATTTT,CASSDGNTIYF,TRBJ1-3,TRBV7-3,-,-,11
TGTGCCAGCCAGACCTTGAACACTGAAGCTTTCTTT,CASQTLNTEAFF,TRBJ1-1,TRBV28,once,-,12
TGTGCCAGCAGCTTAGTGGGGGAAACGGGACAGGGGAACTACGAGCAGTACTTC,CASSLVGETGQGNYEQYF,TRBJ2-7,TRBV7-8,-,TRBD1,18
TGTGCCAGCAGTTCTACAGCGCTTGGAGACACTGAAGCTTTCTTT,CASSSTALGDTEAFF,TRBJ1-1,TRBV28,-,-,15
TGTGCCAGCTCAGACTACGAGCAGTACTTC,CASSDYEQYF,TRBJ2-7,TRBV6-1,-,-,10
TGCGCCAGCAGCCCTAACCTGAACACTGAAGCTTTCTTT,CASSPNLNTEAFF,TRBJ1-1,TRBV4-1,-,-,13
TGTGCCAGTAGCCCCGTGAGTTCTTATAGCAATCAGCCCCAGCATTTT,CASSPVSSYSNQPQHF,TRBJ1-5,TRBV19,-,-,16
TGTGCCAGCAGCTGGAACGTAGGGACGGGGAAAGAGACCCAGTACTTC,CASSWNVGTGKETQYF,TRBJ2-5,TRBV5-6,-,-,16
TGTGCCAGCAGCTTACCCGGGAGAGGCGAGCAGTACTTC,CASSLPGRGEQYF,TRBJ2-7,TRBV11-1,-,-,13
TGTGCCAGCCGTAGCGGGCCTTACGAGCAGTACTTC,CASRSGPYEQYF,TRBJ2-7,TRBV27,-,TRBD2,12
TGCGCCAGCAGGGACCTACAGTGGGGGGAACTAGCCAAAAACATTCAGTACTTC,CASRDLQWGELAKNIQYF,TRBJ2-4,TRBV10-1,-,-,18
TGTGCCTGGACCACACCCAGTACCTACTACGAGCAGTACTTC,CAWTTPSTYYEQYF,TRBJ2-7,TRBV30,-,-,14
TGTGCCAGCAGCCAAATAGGTGGCTACACCTTC,CASSQIGGYTF,TRBJ1-2,TRBV14,-,-,11
TGTGCCAGCAGTTATACCGGGACTAGCGGGAAAGAGACCCAGTACTTC,CASSYTGTSGKETQYF,TRBJ2-5,TRBV6-5,-,TRBD2,16
TGTGCCAGCAGTTACTCTGTGGCAACAACTAATGAAAAACTGTTTTTT,CASSYSVATTNEKLFF,TRBJ1-4,TRBV6-5,-,-,16
TGTGCCAGTAGTATGGCAGGGGGCTACGAGCAGTACTTC,CASSMAGGYEQYF,TRBJ2-7,TRBV19,few,TRBD1,13
TGCGCCAGCAGCGTGGACAGGGCTTGGGGAACTGAAGCTTTCTTT,CASSVDRAWGTEAFF,TRBJ1-1,TRBV5-1,-,TRBD1,15
TGTGCCAGCAGCGTAGCCAGTAGTCTGGGGGCCAACGTCCTGACTTTC,CASSVASSLGANVLTF,TRBJ2-6,TRBV9,-,-,16
TGTGCCAGCAGTTACCCCCCTGACACCTACAATGAGCAGTTCTTC,CASSYPPDTYNEQFF,TRBJ2-1,TRBV6-5,-,-,15
TGTGCCAGCAGTTACGGAGGCAGAGGCACAGATACGCAGTATTTT,CASSYGGRGTDTQYF,TRBJ2-3,TRBV6-5,-,-,15
TGTGCCAGCAGCTGGGACAGGGGGGAGTATGAAGCTTTCTTT,CASSWDRGEYEAFF,TRBJ1-1,TRBV11-2,-,TRBD1,14
TGTGCCAGCAGGGCCCCGGGAGGGCCCCTCGATGAGCAGTTCTTC,CASRAPGGPLDEQFF,TRBJ2-1,TRBV5-8,-,TRBD2,15
TGTGCCAGCAGCCCCGCCCAGGGCTGGGACTATGGCTACACCTTC,CASSPAQGWDYGYTF,TRBJ1-2,TRBV7-9,-,-,15
TGTGCCTCCAGGCCCGGACTACTCGGACGTAATGAGCAGTTCTTC,CASRPGLLGRNEQFF,TRBJ2-1,TRBV27,-,-,15
TGTGCCAGTGGGGGGAACGACTATGGCTACACCTTC,CASGGNDYGYTF,TRBJ1-2,TRBV2,-,-,12
TGCGCCAGCAGCCCGGACAGGGCCACCTACGAGCAGTACTTC,CASSPDRATYEQYF,TRBJ2-7,TRBV5-1,-,TRBD1,14
TGTGCCAGCGGGACTAGTTCTTACAATGAGCAGTTCTTC,CASGTSSYNEQFF,TRBJ2-1,TRBV19,-,TRBD2,13
TGTGCCAGCAGCGCCGGGGGGAACACCGGGGAGCTGTTTTTT,CASSAGGNTGELFF,TRBJ2-2,TRBV9,-,-,14
TGTGCCAGCAGTGAAGATAGCAGGGGTTCGAGGGAGACCCAGTACTTC,CASSEDSRGSRETQYF,TRBJ2-5,TRBV2,once,-,16